The 19 T cell receptor beta chains reported below all come from one sample, sequenced in a study of cytomegalovirus exposure and HLA in healthy donors (dated by TCRdb to the late 2010s). Libraries were prepared through the immunoSEQ multiplex PCR assay. A mixture of 60 forward primers for TCR Vbeta segments and 13 reverse primers for TCR Jbeta segments was used in the multiplex PCR. The table comes from immuneACCESS by way of TCRdb, which keeps in-frame sequences with V and J called. Part of the clones is missing from these tables; in studies checked, under half for an unresolved V gene and the rest for unknown reasons. Here the sample has under 150,000 clones; approximately 87% occur a single time. Less than 5.5% of the sample belongs to the ten largest clones. The sample taken for sequencing was PBMCs. The source of these receptors is a woman aged 25 to 39 in good health and CMV-seronegative.

This clone was counted only a few times. The gene calls are TRBV5-1 and TRBJ1-3; D perhaps matches TRBD1 (5 bases). The CDR3 has 16 amino acids. Trimming stripped 0 bases from V and 1 base from J, with 11 bases between. The germline V gene encodes CDR1 SGHRS and CDR2 YFSETQ. The DNA of the CDR3 is TGCGCCAGCAGCTTGGGTCACGGGGGGTCTGGAAACACCATATATTTT. Encoded protein: CASSLGHGGSGNTIYF. Using reference TRBV5-1 and TRBJ1-3 for the parts outside the CDR3, the full variable domain is KAGVTQTPRYLIKTRGQQVTLSCSPISGHRSVSWYQQTPGQGLQFLFEYFSETQRNKGNFPGRFSGRQFSNSRSEMNVSTLELGDSALYLCASSLGHGGSGNTIYFGEGSWLTVV.

V is TRBV2 and J is TRBJ1-5; 7 bases are shared with TRBD1. The CDR3 runs to 14 residues. Per the germline V gene, CDR1 is SNHLY and CDR2 is FYNNEI. Trimming removed 5 bases from V and 8 bases from J; junction bases left unmatched: 9. The CDR3 is CASSLATGWEPQHF. DNA for the CDR3: TGTGCCAGCAGTCTTGCGACAGGGTGGGAGCCCCAGCATTTT. Supplemented by reference TRBV2 and TRBJ1-5, the full variable domain reads EPEVTQTPSHQVTQMGQEVILRCVPISNHLYFYWYRQILGQKVEFLVSFYNNEISEKSEIFDDQFSVERPDGSNFTLKIRSTKLEDSAMYFCASSLATGWEPQHFGDGTRLSIL.

J is TRBJ2-4 and V is TRBV6-6, with D perhaps TRBD2 (6 bases). The ends were cut back, 5 bases at V and 1 base at J, with 12 bases in the middle. Germline loops: CDR1 MNHNY, CDR2 SVGAGI (reference sequence). The CDR3 is 15 amino acids. The CDR3 coding sequence is TGTGCCAGCAGTCCTCGGGGGTTGGCCAAAAACATTCAGTACTTC. Protein: CASSPRGLAKNIQYF.

This rearrangement joins TRBV28 to TRBJ1-1; TRBD1 matches at 9 bases. Germline CDR1 reads MDHEN; CDR2 reads SYDVKM. J was trimmed by 5 bases and V by 6 bases; bases with no gene match: 4. The CDR3 consists of 13 residues. The CDR3 DNA reads as TGTGCCAGCAGACGGGACAGGGATACTGAAGCTTTCTTT. Translation: CASRRDRDTEAFF.

The chain employs TRBV27 and TRBJ2-7; tentatively, D is TRBD2 (5 bases). The germline V and J ends were trimmed by 5 bases and 0 bases, with 8 bases remaining between them. The CDR3 loop spans 13 amino acids. From germline, CDR1 is MNHEY and CDR2 SMNVEV (reference sequence). In nucleotides, the CDR3 is TGTGCCAGCAGTAACGGGGTCTCCTACGAGCAGTACTTC. It translates to CASSNGVSYEQYF.

This sequence joins TRBV7-2 and TRBJ2-3; tentatively, D is TRBD2 (5 bases). CDR3 length: 15 residues. Germline-derived CDR1 and CDR2 are SGHTA and FQGNSA. The V end lost 5 bases, the J end lost 2 bases, and 14 bases lay between the germline ends. CDR3 DNA sequence: TGTGCCAGCAGCCCCGGGAACCCCAACACAGATACGCAGTATTTT. It specifies CASSPGNPNTDTQYF.

The chain is built from TRBV19 and TRBJ1-2, with TRBD1 matching 11 bases. Germline CDR1 reads LNHDA; CDR2 reads SQIVND (reference sequence). The CDR3 spans 11 residues. Trimming cost V 10 bases and J 10 bases; bases outside gene matches: 5. This chain's CDR3 is CATRTGGTYTF. For the CDR3, the DNA is TGTGCCACCCGGACAGGGGGCACCTACACCTTC.

V is TRBV6-1 and J is TRBJ2-7; D perhaps matches TRBD1 (5 bases). CDR1 is MNHNS and CDR2 is SASEGT in the germline V gene. CDR3 length: 15 amino acids. The V end was cut by 7 bases, the J end by 0 bases, with 16 bases between. DNA of the CDR3: TGTGCCAGCACCCGAACCCAGACAGTCTCCTACGAGCAGTACTTC. Its translation is CASTRTQTVSYEQYF.

Regarding this clone: Mismatch with germline at one junction end may stem from a read error. The chain joins TRBV5-6 to TRBJ1-1; TRBD1 matches 11 bases. The CDR3 contains 16 residues. Germline CDR1 is SGHDT and CDR2 is YYEEEE. The CDR3, as DNA: TGTGCCAGCAGCTGGGGACAGGGGGATTGGAACATTGAAGCTTTCTTT. Translation gives CASSWGQGDWNIEAFF. Complete variable domain (other parts from reference TRBV5-6 and TRBJ1-1): DAGVTQSPTHLIKTRGQQVTLRCSPKSGHDTVSWYQQALGQGPQFIFQYYEEEERQRGNFPDRFSGHQFPNYSSELNVNALLLGDSALYLCASSWGQGDWNIEAFFGQGTRLTVV.

DNA for the CDR3: TGTGCCAGCACCCGCCGGGACATCGGGCGTGGCTATGGCTACACCTTC. Translation: CASTRRDIGRGYGYTF. This chain joins TRBV6-6 and TRBJ1-2; possibly TRBD1 for D (6 bases). There are 16 residues in the CDR3. Germline V gene lookup returns CDR1 MNHNY and CDR2 SVGAGI (reference sequence). V dropped 7 bases and J dropped 4 bases, with 22 bases sitting between them.

This chain joins TRBV5-4 and TRBJ2-7; D is undetermined. This CDR3 contains 15 residues. V lost 0 bases and J 0 bases, leaving 10 bases between the germline ends. The V gene's germline CDR1 is SGHNT and CDR2 YYREEE (reference sequence). The CDR3 DNA sequence: TGTGCCAGCAGCTTGGCTCCCGCTAGCTCCTACGAGCAGTACTTC. Translated: CASSLAPASSYEQYF.

V usage is TRBV5-1 and J usage is TRBJ2-2; D is undetermined. CDR3 length equals 14 residues. Germline lookup yields CDR1 SGHRS and CDR2 YFSETQ. Between the trimmed V and J ends, which lost 2 bases and 3 bases, there was a span of 8 bases. The DNA for the CDR3 is TGCGCCAGCAGCTTCGCGATCGACACCGGGGAGCTGTTTTTT. Residues: CASSFAIDTGELFF. The full variable domain, rest sourced from reference TRBV5-1 and TRBJ2-2, is KAGVTQTPRYLIKTRGQQVTLSCSPISGHRSVSWYQQTPGQGLQFLFEYFSETQRNKGNFPGRFSGRQFSNSRSEMNVSTLELGDSALYLCASSFAIDTGELFFGEGSRLTVL.

The chain couples TRBV2 to TRBJ2-1; 9 positions agree with TRBD1. This CDR3 is 15 amino acids long. Germline V lookup: CDR1 SNHLY, CDR2 FYNNEI. After removal of 6 bases from V and 2 bases from J, the junction contained 5 bases not matched to a gene. The CDR3 DNA reads as TGTGCCAGCAGAGCCGGGACAGGGACCTACAATGAGCAGTTCTTC. Its translation is CASRAGTGTYNEQFF.

Notes on this clone: One end of the junction does not line up with germline, which may come from a read error. This rearrangement joins TRBV7-7 to TRBJ2-2; TRBD2 matches at 8 bases. CDR1 is SSHAT, CDR2 FNYEAQ, per germline (reference sequence). The CDR3 is 16 amino acids. CDR3 residues: CASSRTSNRNTGELFF. Written as DNA, the CDR3 is TGTGCTAGCAGCCGGACTAGCAATCGTAACACCGGGGAGCTGTTTTTT.

The chain combines TRBV11-2 with TRBJ2-1; 10 bases match TRBD1. The germline CDR1 and CDR2 sequences are SGHAT and FQNNGV. The CDR3 is 18 amino acids. After removal of 2 bases from V and 6 bases from J, the junction contained 13 bases not matched to a gene. CDR3 region: CASSLFTLRDRGGNEQFF. The CDR3 coding sequence is TGTGCCAGCAGCTTATTTACACTCCGGGACAGGGGTGGCAATGAGCAGTTCTTC. The complete variable domain, with remaining parts taken from reference TRBV11-2 and TRBJ2-1, reads EAGVAQSPRYKIIEKRQSVAFWCNPISGHATLYWYQQILGQGPKLLIQFQNNGVVDDSQLPKDRFSAERLKGVDSTLKIQPAKLEDSAVYLCASSLFTLRDRGGNEQFFGPGTRLTVL.

The V and J genes are TRBV5-1 and TRBJ2-3; possibly TRBD1 for D (6 bases). The CDR3 has 14 residues. Germline CDR1 is SGHRS and CDR2 is YFSETQ. Trimming pared 6 bases from V and 2 bases from J, leaving 13 bases between. In DNA form, the CDR3 reads TGCGCCAGCACCATTACAGGGTACACAGATACGCAGTATTTT. Its protein is CASTITGYTDTQYF.

In its sample, this clone was seen many times. The rearrangement links TRBV5-3 to TRBJ2-3; 7 bases are shared with TRBD2. TRBV5-3 is treated as an ORF (open reading frame) with a function not yet certain. This CDR3 region has 12 residues. The ends lost 9 bases at V and 5 bases at J; junction bases unmatched: 6. CDR3 in amino acids: CAMTGGEDTQYF. The DNA for the CDR3 is TGTGCCATGACTGGGGGGGAAGATACGCAGTATTTT.

The chain couples TRBV4-3 to TRBJ1-4; 9 nucleotides line up with TRBD1. The CDR3 sequence is 15 residues long. After removal of 2 bases from V and 7 bases from J, the junction contained 5 bases not matched to a gene. The germline CDR1 and CDR2 sequences are LGHNA and YSLEER. CDR3 bases: TGCGCCAGCAGCCAAATTGACAGGGGGGGTGAAAAACTGTTTTTT. It is translated as CASSQIDRGGEKLFF.

V and J are TRBV28 and TRBJ2-7; maybe TRBD1 (6 bases). V was trimmed by 6 bases and J by 2 bases, leaving 23 bases between them. Germline CDR1 is MDHEN and CDR2 is SYDVKM. This CDR3 is 17 amino acids long. This CDR3 is CASSYPGPDREAYEQYF. Here the CDR3 DNA reads TGTGCCAGCAGCTATCCGGGGCCGGACAGAGAAGCCTACGAGCAGTACTTC.